This T cell receptor (beta chain) comes out of a study of blood T cell repertoires in COVID-19. About the research overall: T cells, B-cell-depleted T cells, or PBMCs provided the cDNA or gDNA that served as material.

Repertoires were generated with immunoSEQ multiplex PCR, while TCRdb's copy carries only in-frame clones and drops some. The table records around 110,000 clones, about 85% of them present only once. The CDR3 covers 16 residues. Germline V gene data show CDR1 as LGHNA and CDR2 as YNFKEQ. Germline trimming cut 1 base from V and 4 bases from J; bases unmatched to any gene: 4. The sequenced sample was peripheral blood. This chain connects TRBV4-2 to TRBJ1-3, with 10 bases lining up with TRBD1. The TCR comes from a man aged 35-49 years with acute or convalescent COVID-19. Written as DNA, the CDR3 is TGTGCCAGCAGCCAAGCCTGGGACAGGGGCGGAAACACCATATATTTT. Amino acid sequence: CASSQAWDRGGNTIYF.